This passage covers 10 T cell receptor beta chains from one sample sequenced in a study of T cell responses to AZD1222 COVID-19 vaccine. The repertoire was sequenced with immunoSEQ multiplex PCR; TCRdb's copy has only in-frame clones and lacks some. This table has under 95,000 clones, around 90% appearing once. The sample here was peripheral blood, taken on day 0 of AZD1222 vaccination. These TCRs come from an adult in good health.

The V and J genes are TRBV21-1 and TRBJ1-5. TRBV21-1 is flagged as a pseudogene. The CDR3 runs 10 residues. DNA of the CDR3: TGTGCCAGCAGCAAAATACCCCAGCATTTT. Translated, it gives CASSKIPQHF.

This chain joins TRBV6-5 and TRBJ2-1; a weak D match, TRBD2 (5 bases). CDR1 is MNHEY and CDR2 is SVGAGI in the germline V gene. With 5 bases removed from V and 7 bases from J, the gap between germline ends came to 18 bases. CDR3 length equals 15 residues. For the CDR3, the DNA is TGTGCCAGCAGTCACCCCGGGGAGAATTCAAATGAGCAGTTCTTC. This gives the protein CASSHPGENSNEQFF.

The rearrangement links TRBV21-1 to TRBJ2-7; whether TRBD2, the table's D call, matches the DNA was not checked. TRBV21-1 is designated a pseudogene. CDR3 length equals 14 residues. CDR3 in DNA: TGTGCCAGCAGCTCTAGCGGGAGCTCCTACGAGCAGTACTTC. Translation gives CASSSSGSSYEQYF.

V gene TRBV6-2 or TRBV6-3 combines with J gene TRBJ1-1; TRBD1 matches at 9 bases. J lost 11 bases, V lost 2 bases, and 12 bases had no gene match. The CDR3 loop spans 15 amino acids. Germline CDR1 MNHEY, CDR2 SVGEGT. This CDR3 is CASSYEGQGRTQAFF. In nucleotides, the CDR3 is TGTGCCAGCAGTTACGAGGGACAGGGCCGCACACAGGCTTTCTTT.

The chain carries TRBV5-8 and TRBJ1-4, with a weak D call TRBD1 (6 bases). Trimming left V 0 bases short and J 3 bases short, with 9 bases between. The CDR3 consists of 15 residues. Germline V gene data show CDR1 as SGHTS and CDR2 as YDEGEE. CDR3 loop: CASSLGDTANEKLFF. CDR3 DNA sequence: TGTGCCAGCAGCTTGGGGGACACCGCTAATGAAAAACTGTTTTTT. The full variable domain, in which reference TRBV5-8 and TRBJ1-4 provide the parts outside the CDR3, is EAGVTQSPTHLIKTRGQQATLRCSPISGHTSVYWYQQALGLGLQFLLWYDEGEERNRGNFPPRFSGRQFPNYSSELNVNALELEDSALYLCASSLGDTANEKLFFGSGTQLSVL.

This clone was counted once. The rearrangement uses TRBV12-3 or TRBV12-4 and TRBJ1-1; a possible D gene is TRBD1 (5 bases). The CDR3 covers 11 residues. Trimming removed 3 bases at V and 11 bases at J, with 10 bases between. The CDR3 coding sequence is TGTGCCAGCAGTTTTGGATCAGGGGCTTTCTTT. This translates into CASSFGSGAFF.

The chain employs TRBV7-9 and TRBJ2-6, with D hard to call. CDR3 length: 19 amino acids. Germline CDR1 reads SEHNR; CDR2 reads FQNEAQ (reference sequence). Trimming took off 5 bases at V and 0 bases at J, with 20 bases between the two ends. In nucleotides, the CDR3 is TGTGCCAGCAGCGAACCTCAAATCGGGCAATACTCTGGGGCCAACGTCCTGACTTTC. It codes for CASSEPQIGQYSGANVLTF.

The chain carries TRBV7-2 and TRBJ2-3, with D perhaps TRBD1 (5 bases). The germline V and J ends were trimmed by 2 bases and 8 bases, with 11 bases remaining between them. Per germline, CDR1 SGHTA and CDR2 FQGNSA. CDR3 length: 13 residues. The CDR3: CASSLQGRSTQYF. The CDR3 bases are TGTGCCAGCAGCTTACAGGGTCGGAGTACGCAGTATTTT. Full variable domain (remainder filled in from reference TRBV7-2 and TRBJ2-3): GAGVSQSPSNKVTEKGKDVELRCDPISGHTALYWYRQSLGQGLEFLIYFQGNSAPDKSGLPSDRFSAERTGGSVSTLTIQRTQQEDSAVYLCASSLQGRSTQYFGPGTRLTVL.

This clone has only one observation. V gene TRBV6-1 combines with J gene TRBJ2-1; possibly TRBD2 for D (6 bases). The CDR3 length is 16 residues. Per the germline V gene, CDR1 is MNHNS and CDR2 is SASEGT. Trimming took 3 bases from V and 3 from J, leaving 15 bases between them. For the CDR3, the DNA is TGTGCCAGCAGTGAGGGAGGAGGGCAGTTCTACAATGAGCAGTTCTTC. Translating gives CASSEGGGQFYNEQFF.

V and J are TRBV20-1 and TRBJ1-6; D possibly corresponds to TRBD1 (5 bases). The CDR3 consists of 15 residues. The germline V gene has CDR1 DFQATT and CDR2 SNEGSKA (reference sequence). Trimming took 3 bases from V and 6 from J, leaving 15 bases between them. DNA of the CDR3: TGCAGTGCTAGTACCGGGACCAACTTTAATTCACCCCTCCACTTT. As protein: CSASTGTNFNSPLHF.